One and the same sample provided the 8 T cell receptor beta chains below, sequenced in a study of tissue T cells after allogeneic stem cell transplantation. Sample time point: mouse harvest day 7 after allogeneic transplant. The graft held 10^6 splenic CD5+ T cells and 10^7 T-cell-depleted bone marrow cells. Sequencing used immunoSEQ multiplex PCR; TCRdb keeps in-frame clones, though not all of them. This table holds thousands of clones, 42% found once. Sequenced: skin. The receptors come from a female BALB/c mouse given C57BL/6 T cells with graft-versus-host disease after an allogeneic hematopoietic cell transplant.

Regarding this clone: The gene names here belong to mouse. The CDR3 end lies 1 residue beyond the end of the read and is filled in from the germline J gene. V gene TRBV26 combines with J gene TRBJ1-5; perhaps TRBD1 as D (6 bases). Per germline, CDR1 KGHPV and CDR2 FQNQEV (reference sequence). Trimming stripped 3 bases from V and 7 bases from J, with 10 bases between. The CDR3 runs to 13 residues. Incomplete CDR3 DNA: TGTGCCAGCAGTCTCCCCAGGGGACAGGCTCCGCTT. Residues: CASSLPRGQAPL. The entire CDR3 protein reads CASSLPRGQAPLF. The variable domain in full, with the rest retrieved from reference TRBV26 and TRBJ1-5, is NSKVIQTPRYLVKGQGQKAKMRCIPEKGHPVVFWYQQNKNNEFKFLINFQNQEVLQQIDMTEKRFSAECPSNSPCSLEIQSSEAGDSALYLCASSLPRGQAPLFGEGTRLSVL.

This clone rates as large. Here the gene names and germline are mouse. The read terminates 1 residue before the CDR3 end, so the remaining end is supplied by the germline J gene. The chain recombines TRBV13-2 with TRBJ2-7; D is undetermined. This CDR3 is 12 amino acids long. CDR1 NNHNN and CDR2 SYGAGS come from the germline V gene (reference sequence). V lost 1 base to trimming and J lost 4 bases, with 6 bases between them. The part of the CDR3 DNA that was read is TGTGCCAGCGGTGATCAGGTTTATGAACAGTAC. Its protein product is CASGDQVYEQY. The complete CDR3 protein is CASGDQVYEQYF.

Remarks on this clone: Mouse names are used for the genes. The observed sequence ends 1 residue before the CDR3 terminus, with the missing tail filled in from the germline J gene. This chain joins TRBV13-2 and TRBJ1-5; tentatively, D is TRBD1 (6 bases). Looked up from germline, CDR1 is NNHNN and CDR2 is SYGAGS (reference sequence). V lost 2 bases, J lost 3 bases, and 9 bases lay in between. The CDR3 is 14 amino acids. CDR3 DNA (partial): TGTGCCAGCGGTGAAGGGGGGTTCAACCAGGCTCCGCTT. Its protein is CASGEGGFNQAPL. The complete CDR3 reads CASGEGGFNQAPLF.

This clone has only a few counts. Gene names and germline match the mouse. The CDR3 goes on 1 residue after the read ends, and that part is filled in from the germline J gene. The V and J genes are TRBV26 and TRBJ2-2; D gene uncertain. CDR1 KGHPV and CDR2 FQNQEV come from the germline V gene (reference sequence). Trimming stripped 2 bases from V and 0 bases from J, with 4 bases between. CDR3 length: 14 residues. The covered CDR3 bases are TGTGCCAGCAGTCTGAATGCAAACACCGGGCAGCTCTAC. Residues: CASSLNANTGQLY. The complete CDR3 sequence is CASSLNANTGQLYF.

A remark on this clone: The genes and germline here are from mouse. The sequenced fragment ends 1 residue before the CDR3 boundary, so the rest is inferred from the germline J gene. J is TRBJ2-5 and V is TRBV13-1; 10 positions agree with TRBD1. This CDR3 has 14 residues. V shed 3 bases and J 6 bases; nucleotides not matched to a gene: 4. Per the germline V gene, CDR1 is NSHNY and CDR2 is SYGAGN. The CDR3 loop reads CASSGQGARDTQYF. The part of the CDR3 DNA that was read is TGTGCCAGCAGTGGACAGGGGGCGAGGGACACCCAGTAC.

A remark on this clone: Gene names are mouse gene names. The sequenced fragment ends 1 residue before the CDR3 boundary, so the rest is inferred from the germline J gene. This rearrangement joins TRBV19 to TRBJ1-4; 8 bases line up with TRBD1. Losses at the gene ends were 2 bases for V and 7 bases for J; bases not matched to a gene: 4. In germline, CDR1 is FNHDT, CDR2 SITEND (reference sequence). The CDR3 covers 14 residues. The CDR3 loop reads CASSMRTGSERLFF. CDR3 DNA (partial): TGTGCCAGCAGTATGCGGACAGGGTCCGAAAGATTATTT.

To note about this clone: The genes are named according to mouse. The chain's CDR3 is CASRRTGNTEVFF. CDR3 DNA (partial): TGTGCCAGCAGAAGAACGGGTAACACAGAAGTCTTC. V and J are TRBV13-3 and TRBJ1-1; D is unclear. The CDR3 extends 1 residue past the end of the read, so its final part is completed from the germline J gene. Trimming left V 5 bases short and J 2 bases short, with 10 bases between. Germline V gene data show CDR1 as NNHDY and CDR2 as SYVADS. This CDR3 contains 13 residues.

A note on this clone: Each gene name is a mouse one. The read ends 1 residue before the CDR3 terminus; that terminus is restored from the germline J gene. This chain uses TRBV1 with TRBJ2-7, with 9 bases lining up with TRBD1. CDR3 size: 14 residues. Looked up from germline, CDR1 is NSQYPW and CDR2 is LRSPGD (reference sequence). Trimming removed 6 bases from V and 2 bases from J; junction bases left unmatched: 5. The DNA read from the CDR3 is TGCACCTGCAGGTCCGGGACAGGGACCTATGAACAGTAC. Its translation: CTCRSGTGTYEQY. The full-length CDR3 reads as CTCRSGTGTYEQYF.